Listed here are 29 T cell receptor beta chains from one sample, sequenced in a study of CD8 T cells in Susac syndrome (dated by TCRdb to the late 2010s). Library construction relied on the immunoSEQ multiplex PCR assay. RNA was extracted using the RNeasy kit, and roughly 0.45 to 1 microgram was reverse transcribed with random hexamers. Clones were called with MiXCR by TCRdb after fastp trimmed the public reads at Q25, and only in-frame beta chains were retained. Rows merge per CDR3 protein into single entries with the most common DNA and genes. This sample lists 200,000 to 300,000 distinct CDR3 sequences; 95% to 97% were detected once. About 0.095% of the sample comes from the top ten. The sequenced sample consisted of CD4+ T cells from PBMCs. Source of these receptors: a human donor with Susac syndrome.

The V and J genes are TRBV29-1 and TRBJ2-7; D perhaps matches TRBD1 (5 bases). The CDR3 is 13 amino acids. V was cut by 6 bases and J by 2 bases, with 14 bases left in between. From germline, CDR1 is SQVTM and CDR2 ANQGSEA. The CDR3 is CSVLGAFPYEQYF. As DNA, the CDR3 is TGCAGCGTCCTAGGGGCGTTCCCCTACGAGCAGTACTTC.

The CDR3 region has the DNA TGTGCCAGCAGTGAAATAGCAGACATAGCCAAAAACATTCAGTACTTC. Translation gives CASSEIADIAKNIQYF. The chain joins TRBV28 to TRBJ2-4; D not certain. Germline CDR1 MDHEN, CDR2 SYDVKM. The V end lost 5 bases, the J end lost 0 bases, and 14 bases lay between the germline ends. The CDR3 length is 16 residues.

This chain uses TRBV7-3 with TRBJ2-1, with 9 bases identical to TRBD2. From germline, CDR1 is SGHTA and CDR2 FQGTGA. The J segment lost 4 bases and the V segment lost 1 base, leaving 5 bases of the junction unmatched. The CDR3 loop spans 16 amino acids. This CDR3 reads CASSLKGREGYNEQFF. The CDR3 region has the DNA TGTGCCAGCAGCTTAAAAGGGCGGGAGGGGTACAATGAGCAGTTCTTC.

The chain uses TRBV10-3 and TRBJ2-7, with 8 bases aligning to TRBD1. CDR1 and CDR2 (germline): ENHRY, SYGVKD. This CDR3 is 14 amino acids long. Losses at the gene ends were 4 bases for V and 4 bases for J; bases not matched to a gene: 6. Here the CDR3 DNA reads TGTGCCATCAGTGCCAGTGACAGGGGATACGAGCAGTACTTC. Its translation: CAISASDRGYEQYF.

The chain is built from TRBV7-3 and TRBJ2-3; unclear D gene. Trimming removed 2 bases from V and 0 bases from J, with 9 bases in between. Germline CDR1 is SGHTA and CDR2 is FQGTGA. The CDR3 covers 15 residues. The CDR3, as DNA: TGTGCCAGCAGCTTATATGTGGCTAGCACAGATACGCAGTATTTT. As protein: CASSLYVASTDTQYF.

This rearrangement joins TRBV12-3 or TRBV12-4 to TRBJ1-1; perhaps TRBD1 as D (6 bases). V shed 6 bases and J shed 7 bases, with 15 bases lying between them. The CDR3 is 13 amino acids. The CDR3: CASSRGGLGEAFF. The CDR3 bases are TGTGCCAGCAGCCGGGGGGGGCTCGGTGAAGCTTTCTTT.

The gene calls are TRBV19 and TRBJ2-7, with TRBD1 identical over 7 bases. The junction had 2 bases not matched to a gene; V was cut back by 1 base and J by 2 bases. Per the germline V gene, CDR1 is LNHDA and CDR2 is SQIVND (reference sequence). The CDR3 has 14 amino acids. CDR3 sequence: CASSIVGTAYEQYF. DNA of the CDR3: TGTGCCAGTAGTATAGTCGGGACAGCCTACGAGCAGTACTTC.

This clonotype is a singleton in its sample. This chain uses TRBV15 with TRBJ2-3; D gene ambiguous. V was trimmed by 3 bases and J by 3 bases, leaving 16 bases between them. Germline CDR1 LNHNV, CDR2 YYDKDF (reference sequence). The length of the CDR3 is 16 residues. The CDR3, as DNA: TGTGCCACCAGCAGCCCGGTTGCGTTTAGGACAGATACGCAGTATTTT. Protein: CATSSPVAFRTDTQYF.

The chain is built from TRBV12-3 or TRBV12-4 and TRBJ1-1; D is perhaps TRBD1 (6 bases). The CDR3 runs 14 residues. V lost 7 bases and J lost 1, with 13 bases in between. The CDR3 DNA sequence: TGTGCCAGCAACGACGGACAGACGAACACTGAAGCTTTCTTT. It translates to CASNDGQTNTEAFF.

DNA of the CDR3: TGTGCCAGCAGTAACACCCTGGGGGAGACCCAGTACTTC. It encodes CASSNTLGETQYF. This chain links TRBV12-3 or TRBV12-4 with TRBJ2-5, with D unresolved. This CDR3 contains 13 residues. V was cut by 5 bases and J by 5 bases, with 12 bases left in between.

The chain carries TRBV20-1 and TRBJ2-6, with unresolved D. Germline CDR1 is DFQATT and CDR2 is SNEGSKA (reference sequence). V shed 6 bases and J shed 1 base, with 4 bases lying between them. This CDR3 contains 12 residues. The CDR3 spells CSAASGANVLTF. CDR3 in DNA: TGCAGTGCGGCATCTGGGGCCAACGTCCTGACTTTC.

V usage is TRBV27 and J usage is TRBJ2-3; 8 bases map to TRBD2. The ends lost 6 bases at V and 2 bases at J; junction bases unmatched: 13. Germline V gives CDR1 MNHEY, CDR2 SMNVEV (reference sequence). This CDR3 is built from 17 residues. The CDR3 loop is CASSPRMVAGTTDTQYF. CDR3 bases: TGTGCCAGCAGCCCCAGGATGGTAGCGGGAACCACAGATACGCAGTATTTT.

The chain has TRBV18 and TRBJ2-3; D is ambiguous. Germline values: CDR1 KGHSH, CDR2 LQKENI. CDR3 length: 15 amino acids. V was shortened by 6 bases and J by 1 base, with 14 bases between the two germline ends. The CDR3 loop reads CASSPEIAGTDTQYF. CDR3 sequence (DNA): TGTGCCAGCTCCCCCGAGATAGCAGGCACAGATACGCAGTATTTT.

V is TRBV5-4 and J is TRBJ2-7; 8 nucleotides match TRBD1. This CDR3 has 16 residues. CDR1 and CDR2 (germline): SGHNT, YYREEE (reference sequence). V lost 4 bases and J lost 1; bases outside the gene matches: 10. In DNA, the CDR3 is TGTGCCAGCAGCCCGACAGGGGCAGATGCTTCCTACGAGCAGTACTTC. Translation gives CASSPTGADASYEQYF.

The chain links TRBV5-4 to TRBJ1-4; no reliable D call. In germline, CDR1 is SGHNT, CDR2 YYREEE (reference sequence). The CDR3 has 14 amino acids. V was trimmed by 2 bases and J by 0 bases, leaving 5 bases between them. CDR3 nucleotide sequence: TGTGCCAGCAGCTTTAGCACAACTAATGAAAAACTGTTTTTT. Translated: CASSFSTTNEKLFF. Full variable domain (remainder filled in from reference TRBV5-4 and TRBJ1-4): ETGVTQSPTHLIKTRGQQVTLRCSSQSGHNTVSWYQQALGQGPQFIFQYYREEENGRGNFPPRFSGLQFPNYSSELNVNALELDDSALYLCASSFSTTNEKLFFGSGTQLSVL.

The chain joins TRBV27 to TRBJ2-7; D is undetermined. This CDR3 is built from 12 residues. V gave up 8 bases and J gave up 4 bases, with 12 bases separating them. Germline V lookup: CDR1 MNHEY, CDR2 SMNVEV (reference sequence). The DNA for the CDR3 is TGTGCCAGCCTACCTTATCGATACGAGCAGTACTTC. This translates into CASLPYRYEQYF.

The chain combines TRBV30 with TRBJ2-2, with a possible D match to TRBD1 (5 bases). Trimming removed 5 bases from V and 5 bases from J, with 15 bases in between. CDR1 is GTSNPN and CDR2 is SVGIG in the germline V gene (reference sequence). The length of the CDR3 is 14 residues. CDR3 in amino acids: CAWGRDRVTGELFF. The CDR3 region has the DNA TGTGCCTGGGGGCGTGACAGAGTTACCGGGGAGCTGTTTTTT. The entire variable domain, with the rest obtained from reference TRBV30 and TRBJ2-2, is as follows: SQTIHQWPATLVQPVGSPLSLECTVEGTSNPNLYWYRQAAGRGLQLLFYSVGIGQISSEVPQNLSASRPQDRQFILSSKKLLLSDSGFYLCAWGRDRVTGELFFGEGSRLTVL.

The chain has TRBV20-1 and TRBJ1-2; 9 bases line up with TRBD1. This CDR3 comprises 14 residues. The ends lost 4 bases at V and 7 bases at J; junction bases unmatched: 10. Germline lookup yields CDR1 DFQATT and CDR2 SNEGSKA (reference sequence). This CDR3 is CSANRDRAEGGYTF. Here the CDR3 DNA reads TGCAGTGCTAACCGGGACAGGGCTGAGGGTGGCTACACCTTC.

The chain is built from TRBV19 and TRBJ1-5; D is possibly TRBD1 (5 bases). The CDR3 sequence is 14 residues long. The V gene's germline CDR1 is LNHDA and CDR2 SQIVND (reference sequence). Trimming cost V 8 bases and J 4 bases, with 15 bases left between them. The CDR3 region is CASLRVGGNQPQHF. In DNA form, the CDR3 reads TGTGCCAGTCTCAGGGTCGGGGGGAATCAGCCCCAGCATTTT.

This sequence joins TRBV20-1 and TRBJ2-1, with D uncertain. Trimming took off 5 bases at V and 3 bases at J, with 14 bases between the two ends. Germline values: CDR1 DFQATT, CDR2 SNEGSKA (reference sequence). The CDR3 contains 14 residues. CDR3: CSAAGSVSYNEQFF. CDR3 bases: TGCAGTGCTGCAGGCTCGGTTAGCTACAATGAGCAGTTCTTC.

V gene TRBV4-2 combines with J gene TRBJ2-1; 9 positions match TRBD2. The CDR3 is made up of 16 amino acids. Germline-derived CDR1 and CDR2 are LGHNA and YNFKEQ. The J segment lost 7 bases and the V segment lost 0 bases, leaving 7 bases of the junction unmatched. In nucleotides, the CDR3 is TGTGCCAGCAGCCAAGACCCAGCGGGAGGAAGGAATGAGCAGTTCTTC. Encoded protein: CASSQDPAGGRNEQFF.

The chain combines TRBV30 with TRBJ2-7; 7 bases line up with TRBD2. Per germline, CDR1 GTSNPN and CDR2 SVGIG (reference sequence). The CDR3 is made up of 14 amino acids. With 5 bases clipped from V and 3 bases from J, the junction kept 10 bases outside the gene matches. The CDR3 protein is CAWDPRGGSYEQYF. The CDR3 DNA sequence: TGTGCCTGGGACCCTCGAGGCGGGAGCTACGAGCAGTACTTC.

This rearrangement joins TRBV6-5 to TRBJ2-1; D not certain. CDR3 length equals 11 residues. Trimming pared 6 bases from V and 9 bases from J, leaving 9 bases between. CDR1 is MNHEY, CDR2 SVGAGI, per germline. CDR3 in amino acids: CASSTQSEQFF. The CDR3 DNA reads TGTGCCAGCAGCACCCAGAGTGAGCAGTTCTTC.

This chain joins TRBV5-5 and TRBJ2-7; TRBD1 matches 7 bases. Looked up from germline, CDR1 is SGHKS and CDR2 is YYEKEE (reference sequence). Trimming took 1 base from V and 3 from J; bases not matched to a gene: 4. This CDR3 region has 14 residues. The CDR3 region is CASSLTGQNYEQYF. The CDR3 DNA follows: TGTGCCAGCAGCTTGACGGGACAGAACTACGAGCAGTACTTC.

The rearrangement joins TRBV28 to TRBJ2-3; TRBD2 might be the D (5 bases). This CDR3 region has 13 residues. From germline, CDR1 is MDHEN and CDR2 SYDVKM. The ends were cut back, 10 bases at V and 6 bases at J, with 17 bases in the middle. The CDR3 reads CAIRPSAVDTQYF. CDR3 DNA: TGTGCCATCAGACCTTCAGCGGTGGATACGCAGTATTTT.

The V and J genes are TRBV12-3 or TRBV12-4 and TRBJ2-3; 10 bases line up with TRBD2. CDR3 length: 15 amino acids. V shed 6 bases and J 6 bases; nucleotides not matched to a gene: 9. CDR3 residues: CASSEVIAGGDTQYF. The CDR3 DNA reads as TGTGCCAGCAGCGAGGTCATAGCGGGAGGTGATACGCAGTATTTT.

The chain combines TRBV29-1 with TRBJ2-3, with a possible D match to TRBD1 (5 bases). Germline-derived CDR1 and CDR2 are SQVTM and ANQGSEA. With 5 bases removed from V and 4 bases from J, the gap between germline ends came to 13 bases. There are 13 residues in the CDR3. The CDR3 DNA reads TGCAGCGTTCCCGAGGACAAATCAGATACGCAGTATTTT. It specifies CSVPEDKSDTQYF.

The chain uses TRBV18 and TRBJ2-2; 7 bases agree with TRBD1. CDR3 length equals 14 residues. Germline V gene data show CDR1 as KGHSH and CDR2 as LQKENI. V was pared by 2 bases and J by 8 bases, with 5 bases of the junction left unmatched. The CDR3 DNA is TGTGCCAGCTCACCAGGACGACAGGGAGGGGAGCTGTTTTTT. Its translation: CASSPGRQGGELFF.

The gene calls are TRBV29-1 and TRBJ1-1; TRBD1 is a possible D gene (5 bases). CDR1 and CDR2 (germline): SQVTM, ANQGSEA. There are 14 residues in the CDR3. V was pared by 1 base and J by 0 bases, with 9 bases between. CDR3 in DNA: TGCAGCGTTGAAGGTGTGACAGTGAACACTGAAGCTTTCTTT. The encoded protein is CSVEGVTVNTEAFF.